Listed below are T cell receptor beta chains from one sample, sequenced in a study of spatial heterogeneity in lung cancer. TCRdb called the 5' RACE reads again in MiXCR, with one record for every CDR3 protein. Of some 87,000 distinct CDR3 sequences listed, roughly 8.7% are singletons. The sequenced sample was PBMCs, obtained at surgery. The receptors stem from a male donor with early-stage non-small cell lung cancer. The CDR3 runs from the conserved cysteine through the conserved F or W. Each record gives: J gene, D gene, clone size, V gene, CDR3 protein, CDR3 DNA. D genes are given only for firm matches. Only some rows state a clone size, as once, few, many or a class for expanded clones.

>TRBJ2-6|-|-|TRBV6-2/TRBV6-3
CASSSDSVGANVLTF
TGTGCCAGCAGTTCCGACAGTGTTGGGGCCAACGTCCTGACTTTC
>TRBJ1-1|TRBD1|few|TRBV29-1
CSVAGRQGGNTEAFF
TGCAGCGTTGCGGGTAGACAGGGTGGGAACACTGAAGCTTTCTTT
>TRBJ1-5|TRBD1|few|TRBV12-3/TRBV12-4
CASTRDSPSNQPQHF
TGTGCCAGCACCCGGGACAGCCCCAGCAATCAGCCCCAGCATTTT
>TRBJ2-3|TRBD2|many|TRBV20-1
CSGISGSYGDTQYF
TGCAGTGGGATCAGCGGGAGTTACGGAGATACGCAGTATTTT
>TRBJ2-2|TRBD1|once|TRBV11-2
CASSISGTAPGELFF
TGTGCCAGCAGCATCTCCGGGACAGCTCCCGGGGAGCTGTTTTTT
>TRBJ1-2|-|many|TRBV28
CASSLPTHGYTF
TGTGCCAGCAGTTTGCCCACTCATGGCTACACCTTC
>TRBJ2-1|TRBD2|few|TRBV20-1
CSAREPGTSGTVEFF
TGCAGTGCTAGAGAACCCGGGACTAGCGGTACGGTGGAGTTCTTC
>TRBJ2-1|TRBD1|-|TRBV24-1
CATSDSATGAYNEQFF
TGTGCCACCAGTGATTCCGCGACAGGGGCCTACAATGAGCAGTTCTTC
>TRBJ2-1|-|few|TRBV28
CASEGYNEQFF
TGTGCTTCGGAGGGGTACAATGAGCAGTTCTTC
>TRBJ1-1|TRBD1|few|TRBV10-3
CAIGTGGATDTEAFF
TGTGCCATCGGTACAGGGGGCGCGACGGACACTGAAGCTTTCTTT
>TRBJ2-7|-|few|TRBV2
CASSVEREKGEQYF
TGTGCCAGCAGTGTGGAAAGGGAAAAGGGCGAGCAGTACTTC
>TRBJ2-1|TRBD2|few|TRBV14
CASSHLGLRSYNEQFF
TGTGCCAGCAGCCACCTGGGACTACGCTCCTACAATGAGCAGTTCTTC
>TRBJ2-2|-|-|TRBV15
CATSRDIGGLLFF
TGTGCCACCAGCAGAGATATCGGGGGACTGCTGTTTTTT
>TRBJ2-7|-|-|TRBV6-2/TRBV6-3
CACNRGPTYEQYF
TGTGCCTGCAATAGGGGACCAACCTACGAGCAGTACTTC
>TRBJ2-1|TRBD1|many|TRBV7-3
CASSRTGVESNEQFF
TGTGCCAGCAGCCGCACAGGGGTGGAAAGCAATGAGCAGTTCTTC
>TRBJ2-3|TRBD2|many|TRBV3-1
CASSLGTSGGDTQYF
TGTGCCAGCAGCCTAGGGACTAGCGGGGGGGATACGCAGTATTTT
>TRBJ2-5|-|-|TRBV5-1
CASSLLDSQETQYF
TGCGCCAGCAGCTTGCTGGACAGCCAAGAGACCCAGTACTTC
>TRBJ2-3|-|many|TRBV5-1
CASSFGGGYTQYF
TGCGCCAGCAGCTTCGGTGGCGGTTATACGCAGTATTTT
>TRBJ2-5|-|-|TRBV11-3
CASSLRGDGETQYF
TGTGCCAGCAGCTTACGCGGGGACGGCGAGACCCAGTACTTC
>TRBJ2-1|-|-|TRBV7-2
CASAGQYNEQFF
TGTGCCAGCGCGGGACAATACAATGAGCAGTTCTTC
>TRBJ2-3|-|-|TRBV7-9
CASSSSGDTQYF
TGTGCCAGCAGCTCCTCGGGAGATACGCAGTATTTT
>TRBJ1-4|-|few|TRBV28
CASRTGISTNEKLFF
TGTGCCAGCAGAACAGGGATCTCAACTAATGAAAAACTGTTTTTT
>TRBJ2-1|-|-|TRBV21-1
CASSKEGTVRGEQFF
TGTGCCAGCAGCAAAGAGGGGACAGTGAGGGGTGAGCAGTTCTTC
>TRBJ1-2|-|many|TRBV29-1
CAGASIGYTF
TGCGCAGGGGCATCGATCGGCTACACCTTC
>TRBJ1-2|TRBD1|-|TRBV27
CASSFSTGTGYTF
TGTGCCAGCAGTTTCTCGACAGGGACTGGCTACACCTTC
>TRBJ2-4|-|-|TRBV28
CASSYQGTLAKNIQYF
TGTGCCAGCAGTTACCAGGGAACTCTAGCCAAAAACATTCAGTACTTC
>TRBJ1-1|-|-|TRBV6-5
CASSYSVGFEAFF
TGTGCCAGCAGTTACTCAGTGGGGTTTGAAGCTTTCTTT
>TRBJ2-5|-|-|TRBV7-9
CASSLVPYQETQYF
TGTGCCAGCAGCTTAGTACCGTACCAAGAGACCCAGTACTTC
>TRBJ1-1|-|many|TRBV20-1
CSARDRTFNTEAFF
TGCAGTGCTAGAGACAGGACCTTCAACACTGAAGCTTTCTTT
>TRBJ2-3|-|-|TRBV9
CASSVDPGVATDTQYF
TGTGCCAGCAGCGTAGATCCTGGGGTAGCAACAGATACGCAGTATTTT
>TRBJ2-3|TRBD2|-|TRBV4-2
CASSQSLAGGPWADTQYF
TGTGCCAGCAGCCAGTCCCTAGCGGGAGGGCCGTGGGCGGATACGCAGTATTTT
>TRBJ2-7|TRBD2|-|TRBV4-2
CASSQSLSGSTYEQYF
TGTGCCAGCAGCCAAAGCCTCAGCGGGAGTACCTACGAGCAGTACTTC
>TRBJ2-6|-|few|TRBV27
CASSLKTREGAGANVLTF
TGTGCCAGCAGTTTAAAGACCAGGGAAGGGGCAGGGGCCAACGTCCTGACTTTC
>TRBJ2-7|TRBD1|-|TRBV18
CASSPATGGSYEQYF
TGTGCCAGCTCACCTGCGACAGGGGGCAGCTACGAGCAGTACTTC
>TRBJ2-1|TRBD2|medium-sized|TRBV2
CASRLAGGPNEQFF
TGTGCCAGCAGGTTAGCGGGAGGGCCCAATGAGCAGTTCTTC
>TRBJ1-1|TRBD1|few|TRBV29-1
CSAGTGITEAFF
TGCAGCGCGGGGACAGGGATCACTGAAGCTTTCTTT
>TRBJ1-2|-|-|TRBV28
CASGIPGRGFDGYTF
TGTGCCAGCGGTATTCCGGGACGCGGATTTGATGGCTACACCTTC
>TRBJ2-7|TRBD2|many|TRBV6-5
CASSPGLAGGFYEQYF
TGTGCCAGCAGCCCGGGACTAGCGGGGGGGTTTTACGAGCAGTACTTC
>TRBJ2-5|TRBD1|few|TRBV7-9
CASSLLGGPQETQYF
TGTGCCAGCAGCTTACTAGGGGGCCCTCAAGAGACCCAGTACTTC
>TRBJ2-3|-|-|TRBV5-4
CASGPPQPDTQYF
TGTGCCAGCGGACCCCCTCAGCCAGATACGCAGTATTTT